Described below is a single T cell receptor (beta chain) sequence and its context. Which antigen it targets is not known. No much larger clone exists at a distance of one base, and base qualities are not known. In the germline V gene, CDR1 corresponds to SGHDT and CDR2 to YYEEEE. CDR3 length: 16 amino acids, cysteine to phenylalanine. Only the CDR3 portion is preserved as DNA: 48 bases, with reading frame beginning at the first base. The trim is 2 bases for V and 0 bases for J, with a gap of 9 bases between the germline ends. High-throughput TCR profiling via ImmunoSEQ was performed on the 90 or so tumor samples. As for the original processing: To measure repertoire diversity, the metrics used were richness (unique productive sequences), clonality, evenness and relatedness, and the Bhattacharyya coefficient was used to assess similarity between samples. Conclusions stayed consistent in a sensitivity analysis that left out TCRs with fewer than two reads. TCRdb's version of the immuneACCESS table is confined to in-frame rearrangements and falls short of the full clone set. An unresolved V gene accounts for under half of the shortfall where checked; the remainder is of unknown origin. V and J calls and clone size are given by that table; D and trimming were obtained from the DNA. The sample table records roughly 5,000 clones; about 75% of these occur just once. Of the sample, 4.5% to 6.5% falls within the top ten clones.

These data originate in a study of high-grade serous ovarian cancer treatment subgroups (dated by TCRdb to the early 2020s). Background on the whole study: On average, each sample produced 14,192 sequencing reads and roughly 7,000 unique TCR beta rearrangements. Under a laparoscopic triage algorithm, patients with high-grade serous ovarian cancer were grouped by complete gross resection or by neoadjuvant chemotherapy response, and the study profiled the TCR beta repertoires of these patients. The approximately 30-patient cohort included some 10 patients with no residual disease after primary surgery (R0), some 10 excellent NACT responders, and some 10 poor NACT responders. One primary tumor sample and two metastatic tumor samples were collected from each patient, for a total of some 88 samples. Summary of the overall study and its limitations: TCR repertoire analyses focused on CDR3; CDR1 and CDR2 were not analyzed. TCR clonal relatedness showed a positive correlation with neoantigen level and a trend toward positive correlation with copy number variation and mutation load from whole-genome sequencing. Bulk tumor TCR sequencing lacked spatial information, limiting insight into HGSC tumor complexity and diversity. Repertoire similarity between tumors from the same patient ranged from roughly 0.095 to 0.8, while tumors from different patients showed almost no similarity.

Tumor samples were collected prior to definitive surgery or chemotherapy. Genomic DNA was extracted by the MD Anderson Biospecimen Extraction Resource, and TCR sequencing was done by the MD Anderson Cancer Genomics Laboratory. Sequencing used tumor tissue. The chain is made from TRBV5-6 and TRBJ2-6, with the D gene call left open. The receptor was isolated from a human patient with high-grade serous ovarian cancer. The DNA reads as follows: TGTGCCAGCAGCTTCTTGGCCACCTCTGGGGCCAACGTCCTGACTTTC. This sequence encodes CASSFLATSGANVLTF.